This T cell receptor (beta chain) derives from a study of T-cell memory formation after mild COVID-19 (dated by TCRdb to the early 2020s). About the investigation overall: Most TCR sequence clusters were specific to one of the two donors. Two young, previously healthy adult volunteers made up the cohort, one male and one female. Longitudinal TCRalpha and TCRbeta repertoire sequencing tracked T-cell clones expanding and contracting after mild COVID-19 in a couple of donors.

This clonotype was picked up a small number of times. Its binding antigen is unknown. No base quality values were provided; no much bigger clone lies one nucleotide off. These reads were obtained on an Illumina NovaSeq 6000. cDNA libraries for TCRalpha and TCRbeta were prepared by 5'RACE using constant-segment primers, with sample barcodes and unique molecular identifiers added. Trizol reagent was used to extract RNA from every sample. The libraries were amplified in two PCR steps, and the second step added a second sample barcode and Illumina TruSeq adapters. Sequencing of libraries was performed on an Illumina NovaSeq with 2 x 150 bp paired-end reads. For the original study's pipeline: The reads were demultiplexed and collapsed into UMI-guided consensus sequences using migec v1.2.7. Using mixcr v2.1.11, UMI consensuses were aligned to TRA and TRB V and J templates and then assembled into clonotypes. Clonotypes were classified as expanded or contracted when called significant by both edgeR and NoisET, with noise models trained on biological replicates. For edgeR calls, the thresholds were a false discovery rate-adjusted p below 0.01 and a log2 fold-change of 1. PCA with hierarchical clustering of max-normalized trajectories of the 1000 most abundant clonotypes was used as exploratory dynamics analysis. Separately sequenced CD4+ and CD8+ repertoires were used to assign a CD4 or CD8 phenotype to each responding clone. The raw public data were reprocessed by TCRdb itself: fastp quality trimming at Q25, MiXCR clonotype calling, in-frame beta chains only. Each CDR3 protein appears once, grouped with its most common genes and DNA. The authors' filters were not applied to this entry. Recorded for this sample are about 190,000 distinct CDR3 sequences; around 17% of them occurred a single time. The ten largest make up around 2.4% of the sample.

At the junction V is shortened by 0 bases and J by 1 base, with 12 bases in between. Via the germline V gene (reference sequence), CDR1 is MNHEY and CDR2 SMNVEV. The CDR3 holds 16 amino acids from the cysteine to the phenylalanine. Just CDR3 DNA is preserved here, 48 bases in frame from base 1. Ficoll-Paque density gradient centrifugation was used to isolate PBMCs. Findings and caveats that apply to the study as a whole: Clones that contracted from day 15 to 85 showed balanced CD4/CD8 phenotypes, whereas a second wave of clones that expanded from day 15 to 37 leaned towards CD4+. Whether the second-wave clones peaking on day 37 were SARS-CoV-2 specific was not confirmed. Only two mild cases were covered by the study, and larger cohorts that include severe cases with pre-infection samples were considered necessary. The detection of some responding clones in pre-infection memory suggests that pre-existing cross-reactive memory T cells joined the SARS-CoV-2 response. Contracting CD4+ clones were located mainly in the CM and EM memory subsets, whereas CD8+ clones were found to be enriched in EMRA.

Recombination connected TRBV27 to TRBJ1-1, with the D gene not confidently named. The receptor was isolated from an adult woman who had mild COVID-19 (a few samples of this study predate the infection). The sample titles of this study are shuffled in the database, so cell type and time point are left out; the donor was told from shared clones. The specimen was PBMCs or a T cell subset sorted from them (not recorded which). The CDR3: CASSLSVPTQNTEAFF. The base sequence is TGTGCCAGCAGTTTATCGGTTCCGACGCAGAACACTGAAGCTTTCTTT.